Given below is one T cell receptor (beta chain) in context. Its antigen is not known. The sample comes from a study of memory CD4+ T cells and cytomegalovirus serostatus. Study-wide results and limits: Repertoires predicted CMV serostatus with median bootstrapped AUC of roughly 0.96. CD4+ memory repertoires contained about 40% of the roughly 160 reported CMV TCRbeta sequences.

Trimming left V 1 base short and J 6 bases short, with 11 bases between. The germline CDR1 and CDR2 sequences are LGHNA and YSLEER. The CDR3 consists of 14 residues. Methods used by the authors: After removing out-of-frame reads, 2 million to 2.5 million distinct TCRbeta sequences remained. Clones were read by immunoSEQ multiplex PCR, and TCRdb kept only the in-frame ones, dropping some. D and trimming were read from the DNA, whereas the V and J calls and clone size are those reported in that table. The table shows 50,000 or so clones, with about 74% occurring only once. Single viable CD3+CD4+CD8-CD45RO+ cells were sorted as the memory CD4+ T cells. Serum IgG to CMV pp150, pp28, p38 and p52 defined serostatus.

The chain employs TRBV4-3 and TRBJ2-3; D remains ambiguous. The sample comprised memory CD4+ T cells from blood. The sequence derives from an adult in good health and CMV-seropositive. CDR3 sequence reads: CASSQVYLDDTQYF. The CDR3 DNA is TGCGCCAGCAGCCAAGTGTATTTAGACGATACGCAGTATTTT.